This TCR beta chain came from a study of blood T cells in healthy people across ages. This clonotype was detected a few times. Its antigen is unknown. A second PCR of 7 to 11 cycles used a sample-barcoded 5' primer and a J-beta primer mix. One entry per CDR3 protein results from TCRdb running MiXCR on the 5' RACE reads. Of about 1.7 million distinct CDR3 sequences in the sample, 28% were seen once. Study observations and caveats: Getting older went along with TCR beta diversity per million T cells dropping roughly linearly.

V dropped 8 bases and J dropped 3; count of bases not matched to a gene: 13. This CDR3 has 17 residues. The germline V gene has CDR1 WSHSY and CDR2 SAAADI. PBMCs were isolated at a quantity of at least 6 million per sample. The J gene is TRBJ2-1, the V gene TRBV10-2; 10 bases fit TRBD2. The sequence was collected from a woman aged 25 to 45 in good health. Sequencing input: blood. CDR3 nucleotide sequence: TGCGCCAGCTACGCAGCGGGAGGGCTTATCGGCTACAATGAGCAGTTCTTC. The encoded protein is CASYAAGGLIGYNEQFF.